The 13 T cell receptor beta chains in this list originate from one sample, sequenced in a study of T cells after yellow fever vaccination. Each CDR3 protein gets one entry after TCRdb re-called the 5' RACE reads with MiXCR. The sample lists under 200,000 distinct CDR3 sequences, around 7% occurring once. The starting material was CD4+ T cells sorted from PBMCs, obtained around 5 days after the first yellow fever vaccination. Receptors were obtained from a man aged 18 to 29 who received the YFV17D yellow fever vaccine.

This clonotype was counted many times. The chain combines TRBV5-1 with TRBJ2-2, with a tentative D call TRBD2 (6 bases). V lost 5 bases, J lost 0 bases, and 11 bases lay in between. Germline CDR1 SGHRS, CDR2 YFSETQ. CDR3 length: 15 residues. The chain's CDR3 is CASRAGLTNTGELFF. The CDR3 DNA is TGCGCCAGCAGGGCGGGACTTACGAACACCGGGGAGCTGTTTTTT.

This clonotype has a count of ten or more. The chain uses TRBV5-1 and TRBJ2-2; 8 nucleotides align to TRBD2. Germline assignment: CDR1 SGHRS and CDR2 YFSETQ. The trim removed 2 bases at V and 4 bases at J, leaving 10 bases unmatched. This CDR3 has 17 residues. Written as DNA, the CDR3 is TGCGCCAGCAGCTTATTCGGTTCCAGCGGGGGCACCGGGGAGCTGTTTTTT. It translates to CASSLFGSSGGTGELFF.

Remarks on this clonotype: The junction shows a germline mismatch at one end, possibly a read error. The chain combines TRBV7-2 with TRBJ2-5, with TRBD1 as a possible D gene (5 bases). The length of the CDR3 is 11 residues. Germline CDR1 SGHTA, CDR2 FQGNSA. The CDR3 DNA reads TGTGCCAGCAGCATAAGAGGCAGGGCCCCCTTC. Translating gives CASSIRGRAPF.

The chain recombines TRBV12-3 or TRBV12-4 with TRBJ1-3; D ambiguous. There are 14 residues in the CDR3. The V end lost 3 bases, the J end lost 0 bases, and 6 bases lay between the germline ends. CDR3 sequence (DNA): TGTGCCAGCAGTTTCCAGAGCTCTGGAAACACCATATATTTT. This gives the protein CASSFQSSGNTIYF.

This clonotype was picked up a small number of times. V and J are TRBV4-3 and TRBJ1-5; D might be TRBD1 (6 bases). The germline V gene encodes CDR1 LGHNA and CDR2 YSLEER. The germline V and J ends were trimmed by 1 base and 7 bases, with 14 bases remaining between them. The CDR3 contains 15 residues. The CDR3 region has the DNA TGCGCCAGCAGCCAAGTGTCGGGGGCGAGCCAGCCCCAGCATTTT. Its protein product is CASSQVSGASQPQHF.

This clonotype appeared a few times. This chain joins TRBV29-1 and TRBJ1-3; D not resolved. The V end was cut by 1 base, the J end by 0 bases, with 7 bases between. The V gene's germline CDR1 is SQVTM and CDR2 ANQGSEA. The CDR3 covers 14 residues. The CDR3 sequence: CSVEVHLSGNTIYF. CDR3 sequence (DNA): TGCAGCGTTGAAGTTCACCTCTCTGGAAACACCATATATTTT.

This sequence joins TRBV11-2 and TRBJ2-7; D possibly uses TRBD1 or TRBD2 (6 bases each). The germline gives CDR1 SGHAT, CDR2 FQNNGV. The CDR3 totals 13 residues. V gave up 3 bases and J gave up 3 bases, with 9 bases separating them. CDR3 sequence reads: CASSFGGRYEQYF. The CDR3, as DNA: TGTGCCAGCAGCTTCGGGGGCCGCTACGAGCAGTACTTC.

This rearrangement joins TRBV20-1 to TRBJ1-6; unclear D gene. Deletions cut 6 bases from V and 7 bases from J, with 13 bases between. Germline V lookup: CDR1 DFQATT, CDR2 SNEGSKA (reference sequence). The CDR3 sequence is 13 residues long. The CDR3 DNA is TGCAGTGCCCGCTCGGGTACCAATTCACCCCTCCACTTT. It codes for CSARSGTNSPLHF.

In its sample, this clonotype was seen a few times. The chain is built from TRBV5-4 and TRBJ2-5; D ambiguous. V lost 4 bases and J 2 bases, leaving 9 bases between the germline ends. This CDR3 is built from 13 residues. Looked up from germline, CDR1 is SGHNT and CDR2 is YYREEE (reference sequence). CDR3 DNA sequence: TGTGCCAGCAGCGGGTGGGGTCAAGAGACCCAGTACTTC. Translation gives CASSGWGQETQYF.

The table lists this clonotype with many counts. The V and J genes are TRBV5-6 and TRBJ2-1; TRBD2 agrees at 12 bases. The CDR3 loop spans 16 amino acids. V lost 4 bases, J lost 4 bases, and 6 bases stayed unmatched. Germline CDR1 and CDR2: SGHDT and YYEEEE. The CDR3 DNA reads TGTGCCAGCAGCCCCCAAACTAGCGGGGGGTACAATGAGCAGTTCTTC. It codes for CASSPQTSGGYNEQFF.

The chain combines TRBV20-1 with TRBJ2-7; 9 nucleotides line up with TRBD1. This CDR3 spans 15 amino acids. The J segment lost 5 bases and the V segment lost 0 bases, leaving 8 bases of the junction unmatched. Germline CDR1 and CDR2: DFQATT and SNEGSKA (reference sequence). In DNA, the CDR3 is TGCAGTGCTAGAGATCCGGGACAGGGTGTTAACGAGCAGTACTTC. Its protein product is CSARDPGQGVNEQYF.

This clonotype showed up many times. The CDR3: CASTLRGQETQYF. The CDR3 DNA sequence: TGTGCCAGCACCCTCCGGGGGCAAGAGACCCAGTACTTC. This sequence joins TRBV12-3 or TRBV12-4 and TRBJ2-5; the D gene is possibly TRBD2 (6 bases). Trimming took 7 bases from V and 2 from J, leaving 11 bases between them. The length of the CDR3 is 13 residues.

This clonotype was seen many times. This chain links TRBV4-3 with TRBJ2-1; D call uncertain. The CDR3 is made up of 13 amino acids. Germline-derived CDR1 and CDR2 are LGHNA and YSLEER. Trimming pared 0 bases from V and 10 bases from J, leaving 10 bases between. The CDR3 nucleotides are TGCGCCAGCAGCCAAGAGCCGGGCCCGGAGCAGTTCTTC. Translated: CASSQEPGPEQFF.